This T cell receptor (beta chain) was captured by sequencing in a study of shared clonotypes between healthy human individuals. General study points: Generation probabilities of non-shared clonotypes were lower (relative to those shared by all four donors).

Naive CD8 cells comprised CD45RO-negative, CCR7-positively selected cells, excluding terminally differentiated effector memory CD45RA+ cells. The ends were cut back, 5 bases at V and 11 bases at J, with 7 bases in the middle. This CDR3 has 11 residues. From germline, CDR1 is SEHNR and CDR2 FQNEAQ (reference sequence). With respect to this clone: The antigen remains unidentified.

TCRdb keeps only in-frame clones here, not all; method: immunoSEQ multiplex PCR. The profile shows some 2 million clones, roughly 94% of them singletons. The chain uses TRBV7-9 and TRBJ1-6; D remains unclear. The sequencing sample was made of naive CD8+ T cells sorted from blood. The sequence derives from a man between 18 and 35 years old in good health. The CDR3 DNA follows: TGTGCCAGCAGCGACCCCCCACCCCTCCACTTT. Encoded protein: CASSDPPPLHF.